This is a list of T cell receptor beta chains from one sample in a study of identical twins. MiXCR was run by TCRdb on the 5' RACE reads, yielding one entry per CDR3 protein. The sample consists of hundreds of thousands of distinct CDR3 sequences, more than 20% of them appearing once. These data also formed part of another study, on T cells expressing NK-cell markers.

The material sequenced was CD4+ T cells sorted from blood. Receptor source: a young woman in good health. Each CDR3 is given without its conserved first and last residue. Clone size is shown for a subset of rows, as once, few, many or a class of expanded clone.

CDR3	V	J	size
SVEGKYTDTQY	TRBV29-1	TRBJ2-3	NA
SAENPVAASSYNEQF	TRBV20-1	TRBJ2-1	NA
ASSYSLRTGTYNEQF	TRBV6-2/TRBV6-3	TRBJ2-1	NA
ASSVGPSFNQPQH	TRBV2	TRBJ1-5	NA
ASSESIFGETQY	TRBV10-1	TRBJ2-5	few
AAKTGTLTQY	TRBV2	TRBJ2-5	few
ASSFQGEAF	TRBV6-6	TRBJ1-1	NA
ATRGLAGTDTQY	TRBV15	TRBJ2-3	NA
SVGTGHSGNEQF	TRBV29-1	TRBJ2-1	NA
ASGLEQAF	TRBV12-5	TRBJ2-1	NA
ASSLLANTGELF	TRBV7-9	TRBJ2-2	many
SAKSLAGGTDTQY	TRBV20-1	TRBJ2-3	NA
SARETDRIWF	TRBV20-1	TRBJ2-1	NA
ASSLGFTEAF	TRBV12-3/TRBV12-4	TRBJ1-1	few
ASSLAGTQY	TRBV25-1	TRBJ2-5	few
ASSSSGTGAEQF	TRBV2	TRBJ2-1	NA
SVAWTREDTQY	TRBV29-1	TRBJ2-3	few
ASWIGLLFASTDTQY	TRBV2	TRBJ2-3	few
ASTKTSRTDTQY	TRBV12-3/TRBV12-4	TRBJ2-3	NA
SVEGSSGPDTQY	TRBV29-1	TRBJ2-3	few
ASSQEVPQGAIPSRTDTQY	TRBV4-1	TRBJ2-3	NA
SVYRRNEQF	TRBV20-1	TRBJ2-1	few
ATRVWDAKGYT	TRBV21-1	TRBJ1-2	NA
ASSLRGSAGELF	TRBV7-9	TRBJ2-2	few
ASSFDARAYEQY	TRBV7-2	TRBJ2-7	NA
ASSLPDTSYEQY	TRBV5-1	TRBJ2-7	NA
ASSKIRDRVDEQY	TRBV6-1	TRBJ2-7	NA
ASSRVYRGDTQY	TRBV11-2	TRBJ2-3	NA
ASSQRLQETQY	TRBV4-2	TRBJ2-5	few
SARDRDNEQF	TRBV20-1	TRBJ2-1	few
ASRQRDRGYTDTQY	TRBV5-1	TRBJ2-3	NA
ASSKGLAGGSYEQY	TRBV12-3/TRBV12-4	TRBJ2-7	few
SAMPSGGLVSSYNEQF	TRBV20-1	TRBJ2-1	NA
ASSQSSETETQY	TRBV5-1	TRBJ2-5	once
SVEGTESREQY	TRBV29-1	TRBJ2-7	many
SARAGGTNTEAF	TRBV20-1	TRBJ1-1	NA
ASSRLTSGIKELF	TRBV3-1	TRBJ2-2	few
ASSLLQANSPLH	TRBV5-1	TRBJ1-6	NA
ASTTQGLAAGELF	TRBV5-1	TRBJ2-2	few
ASSGRVFEKLF	TRBV7-9	TRBJ1-4	once
ATQREGFNEQF	TRBV24-1	TRBJ2-1	NA
ASSRGQSAEAF	TRBV14	TRBJ1-1	NA
ASSYIGSEAF	TRBV6-6	TRBJ1-1	few
ASSPPGVEQY	TRBV6-6	TRBJ2-7	NA
ATSEGGKETQY	TRBV24-1	TRBJ2-5	few
ASSRTVSLSSEQY	TRBV10-1	TRBJ2-7	NA
ASTLTTGPYNEQF	TRBV5-1	TRBJ2-1	few
AIRQGEEETQY	TRBV2	TRBJ2-5	NA
AISAEGGNEQF	TRBV10-3	TRBJ2-1	many
ASSDLRYEQY	TRBV6-5	TRBJ2-7	NA
ASSQDGSGFGYT	TRBV4-3	TRBJ1-2	NA
ASSFRARKGTDTQY	TRBV12-3/TRBV12-4	TRBJ2-3	few
ASSFPVYRAAEAF	TRBV7-8	TRBJ1-1	NA
ASSQPRNEQF	TRBV13	TRBJ2-1	NA
ASSSEGDPSYNEQF	TRBV2	TRBJ2-1	few
ASSHPWGAGELF	TRBV7-9	TRBJ2-2	NA